Listed below are T cell receptor beta chains from one sample, sequenced in a study of blood T cell repertoires in COVID-19. Clones were read by immunoSEQ multiplex PCR, and TCRdb kept only the in-frame ones, dropping some. The sample lists some 150,000 clones, around 90% occurring once. Specimen: peripheral blood. The receptors shown here come from a woman aged 55-69 years with active or convalescent COVID-19. CDR3s include the opening cysteine and the closing phenylalanine or tryptophan. The D gene is left open where the match is weak. The listing skips clone size in some rows; elsewhere it reads once, few, many or a size class.

v_gene: TRBV2; abundance: .; d_gene: TRBD2; j_gene: TRBJ2-1; len: 15; CDR3aa: CASKRLSGGADEQFF; CDR3nt: TGTGCCAGCAAACGGTTGAGCGGGGGGGCCGATGAGCAGTTCTTC
v_gene: TRBV6-2/TRBV6-3; abundance: .; d_gene: .; j_gene: TRBJ1-1; len: 16; CDR3aa: CASSPTPTAMNTEAFF; CDR3nt: TGTGCCAGCAGCCCTACTCCGACAGCGATGAACACTGAAGCTTTCTTT
v_gene: TRBV7-9; abundance: .; d_gene: TRBD1; j_gene: TRBJ2-5; len: 15; CDR3aa: CASRTGAGGRETQYF; CDR3nt: TGTGCCAGCAGGACAGGGGCAGGGGGCCGAGAGACCCAGTACTTC
v_gene: TRBV25-1; abundance: .; d_gene: TRBD1; j_gene: TRBJ1-1; len: 14; CDR3aa: CASSEPTGLFVAFF; CDR3nt: TGTGCCAGCAGTGAACCGACAGGGTTATTTGTAGCTTTCTTT
v_gene: TRBV2; abundance: .; d_gene: TRBD1; j_gene: TRBJ2-3; len: 14; CDR3aa: CASSPGTGGDTQYF; CDR3nt: TGTGCCAGCAGTCCCGGGACAGGGGGAGATACGCAGTATTTT
v_gene: TRBV3-1/TRBV3-2; abundance: once; d_gene: .; j_gene: TRBJ1-1; len: 14; CDR3aa: CASSQGHQNTEAFF; CDR3nt: TGTGCCAGCAGCCAAGGGCACCAGAACACTGAAGCTTTCTTT
v_gene: TRBV6-2/TRBV6-3; abundance: .; d_gene: TRBD1; j_gene: TRBJ2-7; len: 15; CDR3aa: CASSYSDRGPYEQYF; CDR3nt: TGTGCCAGCAGTTACTCGGACAGGGGTCCCTACGAGCAGTACTTC
v_gene: TRBV12-5; abundance: once; d_gene: .; j_gene: TRBJ1-1; len: 11; CDR3aa: CASATVTEAFF; CDR3nt: TGTGCTAGTGCCACAGTGACTGAAGCTTTCTTT
v_gene: TRBV5-1; abundance: .; d_gene: .; j_gene: TRBJ2-7; len: 13; CDR3aa: CASSPRGSYEQYF; CDR3nt: TGCGCCAGCAGCCCCAGGGGATCCTACGAGCAGTACTTC
v_gene: TRBV14; abundance: .; d_gene: .; j_gene: TRBJ1-2; len: 14; CDR3aa: CASSQDGGLNGYTF; CDR3nt: TGTGCCAGCAGCCAAGATGGCGGACTTAATGGCTACACCTTC
v_gene: TRBV30; abundance: once; d_gene: TRBD1; j_gene: TRBJ2-5; len: 15; CDR3aa: CAWSGTGGVGETQYF; CDR3nt: TGTGCCTGGAGCGGGACAGGGGGCGTCGGGGAGACCCAGTACTTC
v_gene: TRBV6-5; abundance: .; d_gene: TRBD1; j_gene: TRBJ1-4; len: 14; CDR3aa: CATHLDDRVEKLFF; CDR3nt: TGTGCCACCCACCTTGACGACAGGGTTGAAAAACTGTTTTTT
v_gene: TRBV29-1; abundance: .; d_gene: .; j_gene: TRBJ2-3; len: 13; CDR3aa: CSVDPGSTDTQYF; CDR3nt: TGCAGCGTTGACCCGGGGAGCACAGATACGCAGTATTTT
v_gene: TRBV5-4; abundance: .; d_gene: TRBD2; j_gene: TRBJ2-3; len: 15; CDR3aa: CASSFTSGGTDTQYF; CDR3nt: TGTGCCAGCAGCTTCACTAGCGGGGGGACAGATACGCAGTATTTT
v_gene: TRBV2; abundance: once; d_gene: .; j_gene: TRBJ2-7; len: 13; CDR3aa: CASSLPDYYEQYF; CDR3nt: TGTGCCAGCAGTCTCCCCGACTATTACGAGCAGTACTTC
v_gene: TRBV6-5; abundance: .; d_gene: TRBD1; j_gene: TRBJ2-7; len: 13; CDR3aa: CASNRDRDGEQYF; CDR3nt: TGTGCCAGCAATCGGGACAGGGACGGCGAGCAGTACTTC
v_gene: TRBV9; abundance: .; d_gene: .; j_gene: TRBJ2-5; len: 18; CDR3aa: CASSPHGVGGALKETQYF; CDR3nt: TGTGCCAGCAGCCCCCATGGGGTAGGGGGGGCCCTGAAAGAGACCCAGTACTTC
v_gene: TRBV29-1; abundance: .; d_gene: .; j_gene: TRBJ2-5; len: 12; CDR3aa: CSVENGGETQYF; CDR3nt: TGCAGCGTTGAAAACGGGGGAGAGACCCAGTACTTC
v_gene: TRBV7-9; abundance: .; d_gene: .; j_gene: TRBJ1-1; len: 15; CDR3aa: CASSWGGVVNTEAFF; CDR3nt: TGTGCCAGCAGCTGGGGCGGGGTGGTGAACACTGAAGCTTTCTTT
v_gene: TRBV5-4; abundance: .; d_gene: TRBD2; j_gene: TRBJ2-7; len: 14; CDR3aa: CASSSGLASYEQYF; CDR3nt: TGTGCCAGCAGCTCGGGACTAGCTTCCTACGAGCAGTACTTC
v_gene: TRBV6-1; abundance: .; d_gene: .; j_gene: TRBJ1-1; len: 13; CDR3aa: CASSESGNTEAFF; CDR3nt: TGTGCCAGCAGTGAAAGCGGTAACACTGAAGCTTTCTTT
v_gene: TRBV19; abundance: .; d_gene: .; j_gene: TRBJ2-5; len: 16; CDR3aa: CASSKPGGTDQETQYF; CDR3nt: TGTGCCAGTAGTAAACCCGGAGGGACAGACCAAGAGACCCAGTACTTC
v_gene: TRBV5-1; abundance: .; d_gene: .; j_gene: TRBJ2-2; len: 14; CDR3aa: CASSFQGNTGELFF; CDR3nt: TGCGCCAGCAGCTTTCAGGGGAACACCGGGGAGCTGTTTTTT
v_gene: TRBV3-1/TRBV3-2; abundance: .; d_gene: .; j_gene: TRBJ1-6; len: 19; CDR3aa: CASSQDLSGGSSYNSPLHF; CDR3nt: TGTGCCAGCAGCCAAGATCTTAGTGGCGGAAGCTCCTATAATTCACCCCTCCACTTT
v_gene: TRBV9; abundance: .; d_gene: TRBD1; j_gene: TRBJ1-1; len: 14; CDR3aa: CASSPGTGGTEAFF; CDR3nt: TGTGCCAGCAGCCCCGGGACAGGGGGCACTGAAGCTTTCTTT
v_gene: TRBV5-1; abundance: .; d_gene: .; j_gene: TRBJ1-2; len: 14; CDR3aa: CASSPLPPSYGYTF; CDR3nt: TGCGCCAGCAGCCCACTTCCGCCTAGCTATGGCTACACCTTC
v_gene: TRBV18; abundance: .; d_gene: .; j_gene: TRBJ1-6; len: 16; CDR3aa: CASSPPSSQGTSPLHF; CDR3nt: TGTGCCAGCTCACCACCTTCATCGCAGGGTACTTCACCCCTCCACTTT
v_gene: TRBV4-1; abundance: .; d_gene: TRBD2; j_gene: TRBJ2-2; len: 17; CDR3aa: CASSQPGVSGATGELFF; CDR3nt: TGCGCCAGCAGCCAACCGGGAGTAAGCGGGGCCACCGGGGAGCTGTTTTTT
v_gene: TRBV10-2; abundance: .; d_gene: TRBD2; j_gene: TRBJ2-2; len: 15; CDR3aa: CASALLAWNTGELFF; CDR3nt: TGCGCCAGCGCTTTACTAGCGTGGAACACCGGGGAGCTGTTTTTT
v_gene: TRBV4-3; abundance: once; d_gene: .; j_gene: TRBJ1-2; len: 14; CDR3aa: CASSQDFGNYGYTF; CDR3nt: TGCGCCAGCAGCCAAGACTTCGGGAACTATGGCTACACCTTC
v_gene: TRBV4-1; abundance: once; d_gene: .; j_gene: TRBJ1-5; len: 17; CDR3aa: CASSQDRLVTSNQPQHF; CDR3nt: TGCGCCAGCAGCCAAGATCGATTAGTTACTAGCAATCAGCCCCAGCATTTT
v_gene: TRBV2; abundance: .; d_gene: TRBD1; j_gene: TRBJ1-1; len: 13; CDR3aa: CASRIQGSTEAFF; CDR3nt: TGTGCCAGCAGGATACAGGGGTCCACTGAAGCTTTCTTT
v_gene: TRBV5-5; abundance: .; d_gene: .; j_gene: TRBJ1-4; len: 16; CDR3aa: CASSPRGGSTNEKLFF; CDR3nt: TGTGCCAGCAGCCCCCGGGGGGGATCGACTAATGAAAAACTGTTTTTT
v_gene: TRBV3-1/TRBV3-2; abundance: few; d_gene: TRBD2; j_gene: TRBJ2-3; len: 18; CDR3aa: CASSQEPGLAGAEDTQYF; CDR3nt: TGTGCCAGCAGCCAAGAACCGGGACTAGCGGGGGCCGAGGATACGCAGTATTTT
v_gene: TRBV19; abundance: .; d_gene: .; j_gene: TRBJ1-4; len: 15; CDR3aa: CASSQNGATNEKLFF; CDR3nt: TGTGCCAGTAGTCAAAACGGAGCAACTAATGAAAAACTGTTTTTT
v_gene: TRBV2; abundance: few; d_gene: TRBD2; j_gene: TRBJ2-1; len: 13; CDR3aa: CAISGLAGDEQFF; CDR3nt: TGTGCCATCAGCGGACTAGCCGGTGATGAGCAGTTCTTC
v_gene: TRBV11-1; abundance: .; d_gene: .; j_gene: TRBJ1-1; len: 15; CDR3aa: CASSPRVDLNTEAFF; CDR3nt: TGTGCCAGCAGCCCCCGAGTCGATCTGAACACTGAAGCTTTCTTT
v_gene: TRBV6-5; abundance: once; d_gene: TRBD1; j_gene: TRBJ1-2; len: 14; CDR3aa: CASSPTGGGYGYTF; CDR3nt: TGTGCCAGCAGTCCTACAGGGGGCGGCTATGGCTACACCTTC
v_gene: TRBV5-1; abundance: once; d_gene: TRBD2; j_gene: TRBJ2-1; len: 17; CDR3aa: CASRGDLAGGKDNEQFF; CDR3nt: TGCGCCAGCAGGGGCGATCTAGCGGGGGGTAAAGACAATGAGCAGTTCTTC
v_gene: TRBV6-1; abundance: .; d_gene: .; j_gene: TRBJ2-3; len: 16; CDR3aa: CASSELAPVVTDTQYF; CDR3nt: TGTGCCAGCAGTGAACTAGCGCCGGTGGTAACAGATACGCAGTATTTT
v_gene: TRBV7-3; abundance: .; d_gene: TRBD2; j_gene: TRBJ2-3; len: 17; CDR3aa: CASSPNYPGGRTDTQYF; CDR3nt: TGTGCCAGCAGCCCCAACTACCCGGGGGGGCGCACAGATACGCAGTATTTT
v_gene: TRBV14; abundance: once; d_gene: TRBD1; j_gene: TRBJ1-2; len: 14; CDR3aa: CASSQIGQVGGYTF; CDR3nt: TGTGCCAGCAGCCAAATTGGACAGGTCGGTGGCTACACCTTC
v_gene: TRBV4-1; abundance: .; d_gene: TRBD2; j_gene: TRBJ2-5; len: 17; CDR3aa: CASSLLAGSGGQETQYF; CDR3nt: TGCGCCAGCAGCCTCCTGGCGGGTAGCGGGGGACAAGAGACCCAGTACTTC
v_gene: TRBV2; abundance: .; d_gene: .; j_gene: TRBJ1-4; len: 15; CDR3aa: CASSEMAGITEKLFF; CDR3nt: TGTGCCAGCAGTGAAATGGCCGGGATAACTGAAAAACTGTTTTTT
v_gene: TRBV4-3; abundance: .; d_gene: TRBD2; j_gene: TRBJ2-2; len: 18; CDR3aa: CASSPGLAGGLSTGELFF; CDR3nt: TGCGCCAGCAGCCCGGGACTAGCGGGGGGACTATCAACCGGGGAGCTGTTTTTT
v_gene: TRBV12-5; abundance: .; d_gene: TRBD2; j_gene: TRBJ2-5; len: 15; CDR3aa: CASGSIRGGRETQYF; CDR3nt: TGTGCTAGTGGTTCCATTCGGGGGGGGAGAGAGACCCAGTACTTC
v_gene: TRBV7-8; abundance: .; d_gene: .; j_gene: TRBJ1-2; len: 13; CDR3aa: CASSAGTGYGYTF; CDR3nt: TGTGCCAGCAGCGCTGGGACTGGGTATGGCTACACCTTC
v_gene: TRBV19; abundance: .; d_gene: TRBD2; j_gene: TRBJ2-2; len: 14; CDR3aa: CASSIGGGTGELFF; CDR3nt: TGTGCCAGTAGTATAGGGGGGGGCACCGGGGAGCTGTTTTTT
v_gene: TRBV6-1; abundance: once; d_gene: TRBD2; j_gene: TRBJ2-1; len: 15; CDR3aa: CASKSSGGAGHEQFF; CDR3nt: TGTGCCAGCAAGTCTAGCGGGGGGGCCGGGCATGAGCAGTTCTTC
v_gene: TRBV3-1/TRBV3-2; abundance: .; d_gene: .; j_gene: TRBJ1-1; len: 13; CDR3aa: CASTGHLNTEAFF; CDR3nt: TGTGCCAGCACCGGACATCTAAACACTGAAGCTTTCTTT
v_gene: TRBV6-2/TRBV6-3; abundance: .; d_gene: .; j_gene: TRBJ1-3; len: 17; CDR3aa: CASSYFETPISKDTIYF; CDR3nt: TGTGCCAGCAGTTACTTCGAGACACCAATATCTAAGGACACCATATATTTT
v_gene: TRBV29-1; abundance: .; d_gene: .; j_gene: TRBJ1-1; len: 13; CDR3aa: CSVERHLNTEAFF; CDR3nt: TGCAGCGTTGAGCGACACTTGAACACTGAAGCTTTCTTT
v_gene: TRBV27; abundance: .; d_gene: TRBD1; j_gene: TRBJ1-2; len: 15; CDR3aa: CASSLGQGRGYGYTF; CDR3nt: TGTGCCAGCAGCTTAGGACAGGGTAGGGGCTATGGCTACACCTTC
v_gene: TRBV10-3; abundance: .; d_gene: .; j_gene: TRBJ1-2; len: 13; CDR3aa: CASRVGGEYGYTF; CDR3nt: TGTGCCTCGAGGGTCGGGGGGGAATATGGCTACACCTTC
v_gene: TRBV2; abundance: .; d_gene: TRBD1; j_gene: TRBJ1-5; len: 15; CDR3aa: CASSPGTVSNQPQHF; CDR3nt: TGTGCCAGCAGTCCCGGGACAGTAAGCAATCAGCCCCAGCATTTT
v_gene: TRBV7-8; abundance: .; d_gene: .; j_gene: TRBJ1-3; len: 16; CDR3aa: CASSLDQRGTGNTIYF; CDR3nt: TGTGCCAGCAGCTTAGATCAGCGGGGGACAGGAAACACCATATATTTT
v_gene: TRBV6-5; abundance: .; d_gene: TRBD1; j_gene: TRBJ1-2; len: 13; CDR3aa: CASADRGRYGYTF; CDR3nt: TGTGCCAGCGCCGACAGGGGCCGGTATGGCTACACCTTC